These 28 T cell receptor beta chains were sequenced from one sample in a study of blood T cell repertoires in COVID-19. The repertoire was sequenced with immunoSEQ multiplex PCR; TCRdb's copy has only in-frame clones and lacks some. The data hold some 140,000 clones, with roughly 80% observed a single time. Source material: peripheral blood. All receptors derive from an elderly woman with acute or convalescent COVID-19.

V gene TRBV4-1 combines with J gene TRBJ1-2; 7 bases agree with TRBD1. Looked up from germline, CDR1 is MGHRA and CDR2 is YSYEKL. After removal of 4 bases from V and 2 bases from J, the junction contained 7 bases not matched to a gene. This CDR3 has 15 residues. CDR3 sequence (DNA): TGCGCCAGCAGCCTGTCCGGGACAGTGAACTATGGCTACACCTTC. Its protein product is CASSLSGTVNYGYTF.

This chain joins TRBV7-9 and TRBJ1-5; D call uncertain. The CDR3 covers 12 residues. V lost 6 bases, J lost 9 bases, and 12 bases lay in between. Germline values: CDR1 SEHNR, CDR2 FQNEAQ (reference sequence). CDR3: CASSHGVRPQHF. CDR3 in DNA: TGTGCCAGCAGTCACGGTGTCCGGCCCCAGCATTTT.

J is TRBJ1-4 and V is TRBV5-8, with D tentatively TRBD1 (5 bases). The germline gives CDR1 SGHTS, CDR2 YDEGEE. V shed 2 bases and J shed 2 bases, with 7 bases lying between them. The CDR3 has 14 amino acids. CDR3 sequence: CASSFRVTNEKLFF. The DNA of the CDR3 is TGTGCCAGCAGCTTCAGGGTTACTAATGAAAAACTGTTTTTT.

V usage is TRBV9 and J usage is TRBJ1-3, with 7 bases fitting TRBD1. The end of the DNA aligns better with TRBJ1-6, so the J call may be wrong. Per the germline V gene, CDR1 is SGDLS and CDR2 is YYNGEE. CDR3 length: 15 residues. The CDR3 DNA reads as TGTGCCAGCAGCGCCCCGTTCGAACAGGGGTTCCCCCTCCACTTT. It yields the protein CASSAPFEQGFPLHF.

In regard to this clone: This specimen includes other DNA sequences encoding the same CDR3. This chain uses TRBV27 with TRBJ2-7, with D maybe TRBD1 (6 bases). The CDR3 runs to 13 residues. The V end was cut by 4 bases, the J end by 3 bases, with 10 bases between. Germline V lookup: CDR1 MNHEY, CDR2 SMNVEV (reference sequence). The CDR3 protein is CASSWTTGYEQYF. The CDR3 DNA follows: TGTGCCAGCAGTTGGACGACAGGCTACGAGCAGTACTTC.

The rearrangement links TRBV7-8 to TRBJ1-6; possible D gene TRBD1, 5 bases. Germline CDR1 is SGHVS and CDR2 is FQNEAQ. Trimming removed 1 base at V and 7 bases at J, with 14 bases between. This CDR3 contains 16 residues. The CDR3 spells CASSLGGSLRNSPLHF. CDR3 coding DNA: TGTGCCAGCAGCTTAGGGGGCTCATTGCGGAATTCACCCCTCCACTTT.

Only one count was recorded for this clone. The chain joins TRBV4-1 to TRBJ2-7; TRBD2 agrees at 12 bases. Looked up from germline, CDR1 is MGHRA and CDR2 is YSYEKL. The CDR3 length is 15 residues. The V and J ends lost 4 bases and 4 bases, in that order; junction bases with no gene match: 5. In nucleotides, the CDR3 is TGCGCCAGCAGCCTGGGGACTAGCGGGTTGTACGAGCAGTACTTC. Translated, it gives CASSLGTSGLYEQYF.

The chain has TRBV18 and TRBJ2-3, with 10 bases matching TRBD1. Trimming at V came to 6 bases and at J to 4 bases, leaving 4 bases not matched to a gene. The CDR3 covers 14 residues. Per the germline V gene, CDR1 is KGHSH and CDR2 is LQKENI. CDR3 DNA: TGTGCCAGCTCTATGACAGGGGGCGCAGATACGCAGTATTTT. The encoded protein is CASSMTGGADTQYF.

The rearrangement links TRBV7-9 to TRBJ2-1; 11 bases match TRBD1. Germline trimming cut 1 base from V and 4 bases from J; bases unmatched to any gene: 6. Germline loops: CDR1 SEHNR, CDR2 FQNEAQ (reference sequence). The CDR3 runs to 17 residues. Here the CDR3 DNA reads TGTGCCAGCAGCTTAGGGACAGGGGGCAAATGGTACAATGAGCAGTTCTTC. Translating gives CASSLGTGGKWYNEQFF.

This chain links TRBV6-5 with TRBJ2-2; perhaps TRBD1 as D (5 bases). The CDR3 totals 15 residues. The ends were cut back, 2 bases at V and 0 bases at J, with 7 bases in the middle. Germline CDR1 MNHEY, CDR2 SVGAGI. The CDR3: CASSYLGPNTGELFF. CDR3 nucleotides: TGTGCCAGCAGTTACCTGGGGCCGAACACCGGGGAGCTGTTTTTT.

The chain combines TRBV6-5 with TRBJ1-4; a weak D match, TRBD1 (6 bases). This CDR3 has 14 residues. V was cut by 4 bases and J by 8 bases, with 14 bases left in between. Germline V gene data show CDR1 as MNHEY and CDR2 as SVGAGI. CDR3 loop: CASSFDRLGEKLFF. CDR3 DNA sequence: TGTGCCAGCAGTTTTGACAGGCTGGGGGAAAAACTGTTTTTT.

The chain carries TRBV19 and TRBJ2-3, with D tentatively TRBD2 (6 bases). This CDR3 comprises 16 residues. The V gene's germline CDR1 is LNHDA and CDR2 SQIVND (reference sequence). V was cut by 3 bases and J by 0 bases, with 13 bases left in between. The CDR3 DNA sequence: TGTGCCAGTAGTATCGGCGAAGGGACTAGCACAGATACGCAGTATTTT. Amino acid sequence: CASSIGEGTSTDTQYF.

This chain links TRBV7-9 with TRBJ2-5, with TRBD2 identical over 10 bases. There are 14 residues in the CDR3. The trim removed 2 bases at V and 5 bases at J, leaving 2 bases unmatched. Germline V lookup: CDR1 SEHNR, CDR2 FQNEAQ (reference sequence). CDR3 residues: CASSLNSGRETQYF. In nucleotides, the CDR3 is TGTGCCAGCAGCTTAAATAGCGGGAGGGAGACCCAGTACTTC.

This clone was detected once. The chain has TRBV3-1 (or the pseudogene TRBV3-2) and TRBJ2-1; 9 bases are a match to TRBD1. V dropped 4 bases and J dropped 8; count of bases not matched to a gene: 9. The germline V gene has CDR1 LGHDT and CDR2 YNNKEL (reference sequence). The CDR3 is 15 amino acids. The CDR3 region is CASSLTDRGVDEQFF. Written as DNA, the CDR3 is TGTGCCAGCAGCCTAACGGACAGGGGTGTAGATGAGCAGTTCTTC.

This chain uses TRBV7-9 with TRBJ1-2, with 8 bases that match TRBD1. The CDR3 is 15 residues long. Germline CDR1 SEHNR, CDR2 FQNEAQ (reference sequence). V gave up 0 bases and J gave up 5 bases; unmatched junction bases: 5. CDR3 amino acids: CASSLAAQGAYGYTF. The CDR3 coding sequence is TGTGCCAGCAGCTTAGCTGCTCAGGGGGCGTATGGCTACACCTTC.

This chain connects TRBV7-2 to TRBJ1-3; D possibly corresponds to TRBD1 (5 bases). V was shortened by 5 bases and J by 1 base, with 15 bases between the two germline ends. The V gene's germline CDR1 is SGHTA and CDR2 FQGNSA. The CDR3 has 16 residues. The CDR3 DNA reads as TGTGCCAGCAGCCCCGAAGGGGTTGCATCTGGAAACACCATATATTTT. Translating it yields CASSPEGVASGNTIYF.

In this sample, this clone turned up a few times. The chain combines TRBV5-1 with TRBJ1-5, with D possibly being TRBD1 (6 bases). V lost 0 bases and J 5 bases, leaving 12 bases between the germline ends. The CDR3 is 15 residues long. Germline V CDR1 and CDR2: SGHRS, YFSETQ. The CDR3 region is CASSLGPDRHQPQHF. CDR3 sequence (DNA): TGCGCCAGCAGCTTGGGCCCGGACAGACATCAGCCCCAGCATTTT.

This clone was detected a few times. The chain links TRBV5-1 to TRBJ1-2; D might be TRBD1 (5 bases). In germline, CDR1 is SGHRS, CDR2 YFSETQ. CDR3 size: 14 residues. Trimming left V 0 bases short and J 6 bases short, with 12 bases between. CDR3 in amino acids: CASSLDGGWNGYTF. CDR3 in DNA: TGCGCCAGCAGCTTGGATGGGGGGTGGAATGGCTACACCTTC.

For this clone: The same CDR3 can be traced to other DNA sequences in this sample. The genes are TRBV18 and TRBJ2-1; tentatively, D is TRBD2 (5 bases). There are 13 residues in the CDR3. The germline gives CDR1 KGHSH, CDR2 LQKENI. The germline V and J ends were trimmed by 1 base and 7 bases, with 8 bases remaining between them. CDR3 coding DNA: TGTGCCAGCTCACCACTAGGAGGAAATGAGCAGTTCTTC. Translation: CASSPLGGNEQFF.

The gene calls are TRBV11-2 and TRBJ2-1, with D possibly being TRBD2 (6 bases). CDR1 SGHAT and CDR2 FQNNGV come from the germline V gene. Trimming left V 5 bases short and J 4 bases short, with 21 bases between. The CDR3 extends over 17 amino acids. The CDR3 loop is CASSQGTGRGPYNEQFF. The DNA for the CDR3 is TGTGCCAGCAGCCAAGGCACGGGGCGGGGACCGTACAATGAGCAGTTCTTC.

The chain uses TRBV12-5 and TRBJ1-5, with D perhaps TRBD1 (5 bases). CDR1 and CDR2 (germline): LGHNT, FRNRAP. The CDR3 spans 16 residues. V lost 6 bases and J 0 bases, leaving 15 bases between the germline ends. The CDR3 coding sequence is TGTGCTAGTGGACTTGGGACTTCCGATAGCAATCAGCCCCAGCATTTT. It specifies CASGLGTSDSNQPQHF. The full variable domain, completed using reference TRBV12-5 and TRBJ1-5, is DARVTQTPRHKVTEMGQEVTMRCQPILGHNTVFWYRQTMMQGLELLAYFRNRAPLDDSGMPKDRFSAEMPDATLATLKIQPSEPRDSAVYFCASGLGTSDSNQPQHFGDGTRLSIL.

The CDR3 sequence: CASSSNRDRITEAFF. The CDR3 DNA reads TGTGCCAGCTCATCCAACAGGGACCGAATCACTGAAGCTTTCTTT. The chain combines TRBV18 with TRBJ1-1; TRBD1 might be the D (6 bases). The CDR3 is 15 amino acids. V shed 5 bases and J shed 4 bases, with 17 bases lying between them. Germline V gives CDR1 KGHSH, CDR2 LQKENI. The full variable domain, in which reference TRBV18 and TRBJ1-1 provide the parts outside the CDR3, is NAGVMQNPRHLVRRRGQEARLRCSPMKGHSHVYWYRQLPEEGLKFMVYLQKENIIDESGMPKERFSAEFPKEGPSILRIQQVVRGDSAAYFCASSSNRDRITEAFFGQGTRLTVV.

CDR3 nucleotides: TGTGCCAGCAGCTTAACCGACAGGGGGCAAGGAAACACCATATATTTT. Translating it yields CASSLTDRGQGNTIYF. This sequence joins TRBV7-6 and TRBJ1-3; 10 bases agree with TRBD1. From germline, CDR1 is SGHVS and CDR2 FNYEAQ. J lost 4 bases, V lost 2 bases, and 5 bases had no gene match. The CDR3 loop spans 16 amino acids.

This chain connects TRBV27 to TRBJ1-5; D call uncertain. Trimming left V 2 bases short and J 6 bases short, with 8 bases between. The germline V gene encodes CDR1 MNHEY and CDR2 SMNVEV (reference sequence). The CDR3 has 13 amino acids. CDR3 in DNA: TGTGCCAGCAGTTTACGGTCGTCTCAGCCCCAGCATTTT. Translating gives CASSLRSSQPQHF.

The chain has TRBV12-5 and TRBJ2-2; 10 nucleotides align to TRBD1. Germline values: CDR1 LGHNT, CDR2 FRNRAP. The CDR3 is 15 amino acids. The V and J ends lost 5 bases and 5 bases, in that order; junction bases with no gene match: 5. CDR3 region: CASGTGQGVTGELFF. DNA for the CDR3: TGTGCTAGTGGTACCGGACAGGGGGTAACCGGGGAGCTGTTTTTT.

This clone was seen more than once but under ten times. The gene calls are TRBV3-1 (or the pseudogene TRBV3-2) and TRBJ2-1; 8 bases agree with TRBD2. CDR3 size: 19 residues. V dropped 2 bases and J dropped 2; count of bases not matched to a gene: 14. Per the germline V gene, CDR1 is LGHDT and CDR2 is YNNKEL (reference sequence). The CDR3 DNA follows: TGTGCCAGCAGCCAAACAAAGACACTAGCGGCAAACACCTACAATGAGCAGTTCTTC. Its protein product is CASSQTKTLAANTYNEQFF.

This sequence joins TRBV7-2 and TRBJ1-2; the D gene is possibly TRBD1 (6 bases). This CDR3 comprises 19 residues. Between the trimmed V and J ends, which lost 5 bases and 6 bases, there was a span of 31 bases. Germline V lookup: CDR1 SGHTA, CDR2 FQGNSA. CDR3 nucleotides: TGTGCCAGCAGCGAAATCGGGACGGAGTTCAGGGGATCCGCGCATGGCTACACCTTC. This codes for CASSEIGTEFRGSAHGYTF.

The gene calls are TRBV7-9 and TRBJ1-3, with TRBD1 matching over 8 bases. Germline lookup yields CDR1 SEHNR and CDR2 FQNEAQ (reference sequence). V shed 5 bases, J shed 7 bases, and the junction held 10 bases outside the gene matches. The CDR3 has 15 residues. Written as DNA, the CDR3 is TGTGCCAGCAGCACGGACAGGGTGACCGGCAACACCATATATTTT. Translation: CASSTDRVTGNTIYF.